This T cell receptor (beta chain) derives from a study of Ad26.COV2.S vaccination and SARS-CoV-2 variants. Broader study findings: Whether participants received vaccine or placebo, their non-spike TCR breadth was similar.

Some clones are missing from TCRdb's copy, which holds only in-frame ones; the method was immunoSEQ multiplex PCR. The sample has hundreds of thousands of clones, about 88% seen once; the top ten hold approximately 5.9%. A word on this clone: The antigen remains undetermined.

Per germline, CDR1 GTSNPN and CDR2 SVGIG (reference sequence). The CDR3 totals 13 residues. The V and J ends lost 6 bases and 8 bases respectively, with 14 bases between them. Noted treatment: roughly 18 received Ad26.COV2.S at low or high dose, single or two shots; about 5 received placebo; per-sample allocation not given. At day 63 after the first vaccine or placebo injection, samples were drawn. Expressing Wuhan-strain SARS-CoV-2 spike, an Ad26 vector served as the vaccine. The chain uses TRBV30 and TRBJ1-6; D remains ambiguous. This TCR was recovered from a person aged 18-60 years who received the Ad26.COV2.S COVID-19 vaccine or a placebo. The sample in question was peripheral blood, obtained in a trial of Ad26.COV2.S vaccine versus placebo. CDR3 region: CACVGWIDSPLHF. The CDR3 nucleotides read TGTGCCTGCGTGGGTTGGATCGATTCACCCCTCCACTTT.